Following are 6 T cell receptor beta chains from one sample sequenced in a study of T cells in Graves' hyperthyroidism and ophthalmopathy. Template material for amplifying TCR beta CDR3 regions consisted of RNA transcripts. The HTBI primer set served for first-round RT-PCR of the TCR CDR3. Each CDR3 protein is one row after TCRdb ran MiXCR on the multiplex PCR reads. The data hold under 450,000 distinct CDR3 sequences, with roughly 14% observed a single time. The sample taken for sequencing was blood. The source of these receptors is a man aged 30-40 years with Graves' hyperthyroidism that later progressed to Graves' ophthalmopathy.

The gene calls are TRBV30 and TRBJ1-2; the D gene is possibly TRBD1 (6 bases). In germline, CDR1 is GTSNPN, CDR2 SVGIG (reference sequence). With 0 bases removed from V and 6 bases from J, the gap between germline ends came to 17 bases. CDR3 length: 15 amino acids. CDR3 region: CAWSVGLGGGDGYTF. For the CDR3, the DNA is TGTGCCTGGAGTGTTGGATTGGGGGGCGGGGATGGCTACACCTTC.

This clonotype has only one observation. The chain links TRBV6-2 or TRBV6-3 to TRBJ2-5; D might be TRBD2 (5 bases). The CDR3 sequence is 12 residues long. Germline V gives CDR1 MNHEY, CDR2 SVGEGT. This chain's CDR3 is CASGVFEETQYF. CDR3 DNA sequence: TGTGCGTCCGGGGTGTTTGAAGAGACCCAGTACTTC.

This clonotype was found many times. The chain is built from TRBV28 and TRBJ1-1, with no clear D. Trimming shortened V by 3 bases and J by 11 bases, and 19 bases separated the two germline ends. Per germline, CDR1 MDHEN and CDR2 SYDVKM. CDR3 length: 14 residues. The CDR3 here is CASSFKIGPPGAFF. The CDR3 nucleotides are TGTGCCAGCAGTTTTAAAATAGGACCGCCCGGGGCTTTCTTT.

This clonotype was seen only a few times. The chain employs TRBV5-1 and TRBJ1-2, with no clear D. Per germline, CDR1 SGHRS and CDR2 YFSETQ. Trimming took 3 bases from V and 5 from J, leaving 14 bases between them. The CDR3 runs 14 residues. The CDR3 reads CASSSEEGGYGYTF. The CDR3 nucleotides are TGCGCCAGCAGCTCAGAGGAGGGAGGGTATGGCTACACCTTC.

Remarks on this clonotype: This likely reflects a read error, since a far larger clone is one base away. The chain couples TRBV11-3 to TRBJ1-2; D ambiguous. Germline CDR1 is SGHNT and CDR2 is YENEEA. The CDR3 spans 12 residues. The CDR3 DNA reads as TGTGCCAACAGCCCCGGCCCCTATGGCTACACCTTC. This codes for CANSPGPYGYTF.

The chain carries TRBV3-1 and TRBJ2-5, with a weak D call TRBD2 (6 bases). Germline V CDR1 and CDR2: LGHDT, YNNKEL (reference sequence). The CDR3 runs to 14 residues. The V gene lost 5 bases and the J gene lost 5 bases, with 15 bases spanning the gap. Written as DNA, the CDR3 is TGTGCCAGCAGCAATTCGGGCGGGGCGGAGACCCAGTACTTC. Translating it yields CASSNSGGAETQYF.